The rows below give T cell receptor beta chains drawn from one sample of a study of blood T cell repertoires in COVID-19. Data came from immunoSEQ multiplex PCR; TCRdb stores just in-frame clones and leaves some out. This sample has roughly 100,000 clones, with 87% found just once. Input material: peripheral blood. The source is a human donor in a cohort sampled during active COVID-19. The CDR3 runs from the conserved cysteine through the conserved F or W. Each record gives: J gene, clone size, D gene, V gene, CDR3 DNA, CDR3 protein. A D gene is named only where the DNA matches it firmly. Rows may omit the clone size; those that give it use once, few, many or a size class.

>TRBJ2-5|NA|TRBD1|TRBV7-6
TGTGCCAGCAGCCCCTGGGACAGGGGACGGGAGACCCAGTACTTC
CASSPWDRGRETQYF
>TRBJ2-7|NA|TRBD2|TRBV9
TGTGCCAGCAGCCAAAGCGGGGGGCACTACGAGCAGTACTTC
CASSQSGGHYEQYF
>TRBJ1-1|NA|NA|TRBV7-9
TGTGCCTATGGACGGGGGACGGGGAACACTGAAGCTTTCTTT
CAYGRGTGNTEAFF
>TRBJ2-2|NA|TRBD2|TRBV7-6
TGTGCCAGCAGCTTAGGAAATGGAGCGGGGACCAACACCGGGGAGCTGTTTTTT
CASSLGNGAGTNTGELFF
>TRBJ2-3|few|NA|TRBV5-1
TGCGCCACCCGAACAGGGCCTAGCACAGATACGCAGTATTTT
CATRTGPSTDTQYF
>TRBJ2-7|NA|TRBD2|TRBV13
TGTGCCAGCAGCGCCGGACTAGCGGGGGGCTACTCCTACGAGCAGTACTTC
CASSAGLAGGYSYEQYF
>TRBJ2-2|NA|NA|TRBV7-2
TGTGCCAGCAGCTTAAACGGGGGTGGCGGGGAGCTGTTTTTT
CASSLNGGGGELFF
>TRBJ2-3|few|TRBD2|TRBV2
TGTGCCAGCAGTGGACTAGCGGGGGGTCCAACTAGCACAGATACGCAGTATTTT
CASSGLAGGPTSTDTQYF
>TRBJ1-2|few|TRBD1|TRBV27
TGTGCCAGCAGTTCTCCGGGACAGGGGGTCGTTGGCTACACCTTC
CASSSPGQGVVGYTF
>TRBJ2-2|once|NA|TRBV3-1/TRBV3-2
TGTGCCAGCAGCCTAATAGTGGTCACCGGGGAGCTGTTTTTT
CASSLIVVTGELFF